Sequencing of this T cell receptor (beta chain) was carried out in a study of blood T cell repertoires in COVID-19 (dated by TCRdb to the early 2020s). About the full investigation: Samples covering the acute and convalescent phases of COVID-19 were provided by collaborators in the United States, Italy and Spain. The dataset comprised deeply sampled blood TCRbeta repertoires from subjects exposed to, actively infected with, or recovered from COVID-19. The material from the prospective study consisted of cDNA or gDNA derived from T cells, B-cell-depleted T cells, or PBMCs. The sample metadata nearly always contained a de-identified subject ID, COVID-19 status, age in years and sex. The samples were drawn from the first 160 participants of the ongoing ImmuneRACE study and from about 1,200 subjects provided by 6 global collaborators. The repertoires were released in a freely available public database intended as a resource for research on the immune response to SARS-CoV-2. HLA class I and class II types, where available, came from metadata supplied by the sample provider rather than from assay-based typing. Study-level results and caveats: The amount of clinical and demographic metadata varied by source and participant and was provided uncurated.

Comments on this clone: The clone's antigen remains unknown. No much larger clone exists at a distance of one base, and base qualities are not known.

TCRbeta CDR3 regions were amplified from genomic DNA by means of the immunoSEQ Assay, a bias-controlled multiplex PCR. The study's processing was this. Nucleated cell counts per sample were estimated from amplification of reference gene primers within the assay. Sequence reads were collapsed and filtered to measure the absolute abundance of every unique TCRbeta CDR3 rearrangement. For each sample, productive Simpson clonality was calculated as the square root of Simpson's diversity index across productive rearrangements. TCRdb mirrors the immuneACCESS table, restricted to in-frame sequences. Some clones are absent from its copies; in checked studies, under half trace to an unresolved V gene, and the reason for the others is unknown. The V and J calls and clone size are taken from that table; D and trimming were inferred from the DNA. The table for this sample lists about 110,000 clones; about 80% of them were counted only once. Together, the top ten hold 4% to 5.5% of the sample.

The collaborating institutions used their own protocols to collect whole blood in K2EDTA tubes. For TCRbeta analysis, collaborators shipped samples in one of three forms: frozen whole blood, isolated PBMCs, or DNA extracted from either of those sample types. The sequencing input was peripheral blood. This TCR derives from an older man with acute or convalescent COVID-19.

The CDR3 protein is CASSQPSGLAGVDYNEQFF. The nucleotides read TGCGCCAGCAGCCAGCCCTCGGGACTAGCGGGGGTAGACTACAATGAGCAGTTCTTC. The chain joins TRBV4-1 to TRBJ2-1; 14 bases in the middle match TRBD2. The CDR3 goes from the cysteine to the phenylalanine over 19 residues. Just CDR3 DNA is preserved here, 57 bases in frame from base 1. V is trimmed back by 3 bases and J by 3 bases, and the junction contains 10 bases that no gene match accounts for. From a lookup of the germline V gene, CDR1 and CDR2 are MGHRA and YSYEKL.